Described below is a single T cell receptor beta chain sequence and its context. Its target is not known. Samples were assayed with immunoSEQ v3.0 at survey level. Sequencing targeted 40,000-50,000 T-cell genomes per sample. Sequencing was performed with immunoSEQ multiplex PCR; in TCRdb, only in-frame clones are kept and a portion is missing. The data show approximately 45,000 clones, 86% seen once. This entry comes from a study of long-term antiretroviral therapy in people with HIV. The V end lost 0 bases, the J end lost 2 bases, and 5 bases lay between the germline ends. The CDR3 spans 13 residues. From germline, CDR1 is SGHRS and CDR2 YFSETQ. Study outcomes and limitations: Samples were collected from about 2003 to 2018 under possibly less effective ART regimens.

The genes are TRBV5-1 and TRBJ1-2, with D unclear. This material consisted of unsorted PBMCs, taken 0.1 years before starting antiretroviral therapy. The source is a woman aged 45-65 years with HIV. CDR3 bases: TGCGCCAGCAGCTTGGACACGAACTATGGCTACACCTTC. As protein: CASSLDTNYGYTF.